Shown below are 14 T cell receptor beta chains from a single sample sequenced in a study of T cell responses to AZD1222 COVID-19 vaccine. Method: immunoSEQ multiplex PCR; TCRdb's copy keeps in-frame clones and lacks some. This table has tens of thousands of clones, around 88% appearing once. The sample consisted of peripheral blood, taken on day 0 of AZD1222 vaccination. Every receptor here comes from an adult in good health.

The V call is TRBV7-2, the J call TRBJ2-7; 8 bases are a match to TRBD2. Germline CDR1 reads SGHTA; CDR2 reads FQGNSA. The CDR3 length is 15 residues. The V gene end was trimmed by 0 bases and the J gene end by 2 bases; junction bases not matched to a gene: 3. CDR3 sequence: CASSLASGATYEQYF. The CDR3 region has the DNA TGTGCCAGCAGCTTAGCTAGCGGGGCTACCTACGAGCAGTACTTC.

V and J are TRBV4-2 and TRBJ2-1; 7 bases fit TRBD2. The CDR3 extends over 17 amino acids. V lost 1 base and J lost 1; bases outside the gene matches: 7. Germline CDR1 and CDR2: LGHNA and YNFKEQ. In DNA form, the CDR3 reads TGTGCCAGCAGCCAAGTCTTTCTAGCGGTATCCTACAATGAGCAGTTCTTC. This encodes CASSQVFLAVSYNEQFF.

The V and J genes are TRBV10-3 and TRBJ2-3, with 10 bases fitting TRBD2. This CDR3 has 15 residues. Trimming cost V 6 bases and J 6 bases; bases outside gene matches: 9. The V gene's germline CDR1 is ENHRY and CDR2 SYGVKD. The CDR3 DNA reads as TGTGCCATCAGAGAGGGGACTAGCGATGGGGATACGCAGTATTTT. This translates into CAIREGTSDGDTQYF.

This clone showed up just a few times. The J gene is TRBJ2-4, the V gene TRBV29-1, with 10 bases identical to TRBD2. With 5 bases clipped from V and 9 bases from J, the junction kept 10 bases outside the gene matches. The germline V gene has CDR1 SQVTM and CDR2 ANQGSEA. This CDR3 is 14 amino acids long. The CDR3 is CSVSTASGSSIQYF. CDR3 coding DNA: TGCAGCGTTTCCACAGCTAGCGGGAGCAGCATTCAGTACTTC.

The gene calls are TRBV2 and TRBJ1-4; tentatively, D is TRBD1 (6 bases). This CDR3 is built from 15 residues. Trimming took 5 bases from V and 5 from J, leaving 15 bases between them. Germline CDR1 and CDR2: SNHLY and FYNNEI. The CDR3 loop is CASSSFGGTNEKLFF. DNA for the CDR3: TGTGCCAGCAGTAGCTTCGGAGGGACAAATGAAAAACTGTTTTTT.

V usage is TRBV6-1 and J usage is TRBJ2-7, with 7 bases lining up with TRBD1. CDR1 and CDR2 from the germline V gene are MNHNS and SASEGT. With V trimmed by 0 bases and J by 4 bases, 6 bases remained unmatched. This CDR3 spans 15 amino acids. The CDR3 DNA reads as TGTGCCAGCAGTGAAGCCGTAGGGGGCCGGTACGAGCAGTACTTC. Amino acids: CASSEAVGGRYEQYF.

The chain is built from TRBV2 and TRBJ1-2, with 8 bases fitting TRBD1. The germline V gene has CDR1 SNHLY and CDR2 FYNNEI. The CDR3 totals 13 residues. After removal of 3 bases from V and 8 bases from J, the junction contained 5 bases not matched to a gene. The CDR3 sequence: CASSDARDRGYTF. The DNA of the CDR3 is TGTGCCAGCAGTGACGCGAGGGACAGGGGCTACACCTTC. The entire variable domain, with the rest obtained from reference TRBV2 and TRBJ1-2, is as follows: EPEVTQTPSHQVTQMGQEVILRCVPISNHLYFYWYRQILGQKVEFLVSFYNNEISEKSEIFDDQFSVERPDGSNFTLKIRSTKLEDSAMYFCASSDARDRGYTFGSGTRLTVV.

This sequence joins TRBV5-4 and TRBJ2-7; a possible D gene is TRBD2 (5 bases). Germline V CDR1 and CDR2: SGHNT, YYREEE (reference sequence). V was cut by 1 base and J by 3 bases, with 11 bases left in between. The CDR3 spans 14 residues. This chain's CDR3 is CASSLLSGSYEQYF. CDR3 sequence (DNA): TGTGCCAGCAGCTTGCTAAGCGGCAGCTACGAGCAGTACTTC.

V and J are TRBV27 and TRBJ2-7; the match to TRBD2 covers 8 bases. Trimming cost V 3 bases and J 0 bases; bases outside gene matches: 1. Per germline, CDR1 MNHEY and CDR2 SMNVEV (reference sequence). CDR3 length: 14 residues. Written as DNA, the CDR3 is TGTGCCAGCAGTTTTACTAGCGGCTCCTACGAGCAGTACTTC. Amino acids: CASSFTSGSYEQYF.

The chain links TRBV4-2 to TRBJ2-7, with TRBD2 identical over 7 bases. This CDR3 is built from 18 residues. With V trimmed by 0 bases and J by 0 bases, 11 bases remained unmatched. Germline CDR1 is LGHNA and CDR2 is YNFKEQ. CDR3 amino acids: CASSQESLLAASSYEQYF. CDR3 bases: TGTGCCAGCAGCCAAGAAAGTCTGCTAGCGGCAAGCTCCTACGAGCAGTACTTC.

This chain's CDR3 is CASSIGRAGTRSTNEQFF. The CDR3 DNA reads TGTGCCAGCAGCATCGGGAGAGCCGGGACTAGATCGACCAATGAGCAGTTCTTC. This chain uses TRBV7-3 with TRBJ2-1, with 8 bases lining up with TRBD2. The CDR3 contains 18 residues. Germline lookup yields CDR1 SGHTA and CDR2 FQGTGA. V shed 5 bases and J 6 bases; nucleotides not matched to a gene: 18.

This chain uses TRBV24-1 with TRBJ2-7, with D unresolved. The V gene's germline CDR1 is KGHDR and CDR2 SFDVKD. Trimming cost V 4 bases and J 3 bases, with 15 bases left between them. The CDR3 is 15 residues long. The CDR3 DNA follows: TGTGCCACCAGTGACCCCTCTAAGGGAAGCTACGAGCAGTACTTC. Protein: CATSDPSKGSYEQYF.

The table lists this clone with a count of one. The chain combines TRBV19 with TRBJ1-5; D gene uncertain. Germline assignment: CDR1 LNHDA and CDR2 SQIVND (reference sequence). Trimming cost V 1 base and J 4 bases, with 5 bases left between them. The length of the CDR3 is 13 residues. CDR3 nucleotides: TGTGCCAGTAGTATAGTGGGGAATCAGCCCCAGCATTTT. Encoded protein: CASSIVGNQPQHF. Combining the CDR3 with reference TRBV19 and TRBJ1-5 gives the whole variable domain DGGITQSPKYLFRKEGQNVTLSCEQNLNHDAMYWYRQDPGQGLRLIYYSQIVNDFQKGDIAEGYSVSREKKESFPLTVTSAQKNPTAFYLCASSIVGNQPQHFGDGTRLSIL.

This chain joins TRBV18 and TRBJ2-3; TRBD1 matches at 9 bases. The germline gives CDR1 KGHSH, CDR2 LQKENI. The CDR3 spans 14 residues. V shed 3 bases and J 4 bases; nucleotides not matched to a gene: 2. CDR3: CASSPGQGADTQYF. As DNA, the CDR3 is TGTGCCAGCTCACCGGGACAGGGTGCAGATACGCAGTATTTT.